The 9 T cell receptor beta chains in this list originate from one sample, sequenced in a study of blood T cell repertoires in COVID-19. Here immunoSEQ multiplex PCR was the method, and the copy in TCRdb shows in-frame clones only, minus some. The sample contains approximately 100,000 clones, 80% to 90% of which appear only once. Sequenced input: peripheral blood. The source of these receptors is a man aged 50 to 59 with acute or convalescent COVID-19.

This clone was observed once. CDR3 residues: CASSQGGDNSPLHF. The CDR3 region has the DNA TGTGCCAGCAGCCAAGGGGGAGATAATTCACCCCTCCACTTT. The genes are TRBV3-1 (or the pseudogene TRBV3-2) and TRBJ1-6; no clear D. The CDR3 runs 14 residues. V lost 1 base, J lost 5 bases, and 6 bases lay in between. The germline gives CDR1 LGHDT, CDR2 YNNKEL (reference sequence).

The J gene is TRBJ1-5, the V gene TRBV18, with a tentative D call TRBD1 (5 bases). CDR1 and CDR2 (germline): KGHSH, LQKENI. The V end was cut by 4 bases, the J end by 4 bases, with 17 bases between. The CDR3 contains 16 residues. The CDR3 spells CASSQQAWADNQPQHF. The CDR3 DNA reads as TGTGCCAGCTCACAACAGGCTTGGGCCGATAATCAGCCCCAGCATTTT. The full variable domain, rest sourced from reference TRBV18 and TRBJ1-5, is NAGVMQNPRHLVRRRGQEARLRCSPMKGHSHVYWYRQLPEEGLKFMVYLQKENIIDESGMPKERFSAEFPKEGPSILRIQQVVRGDSAAYFCASSQQAWADNQPQHFGDGTRLSIL.

The genes are TRBV5-1 and TRBJ2-2; 10 nucleotides agree with TRBD1. Looked up from germline, CDR1 is SGHRS and CDR2 is YFSETQ. This CDR3 is built from 15 residues. After removal of 4 bases from V and 5 bases from J, the junction contained 5 bases not matched to a gene. CDR3 loop: CASSIGQGGTGELFF. The CDR3, as DNA: TGCGCCAGCAGCATCGGACAGGGGGGGACCGGGGAGCTGTTTTTT.

CDR3 DNA: TGTGCCAGCAGCGGGACAGAGGATGAAAAACTGTTTTTT. Its translation: CASSGTEDEKLFF. V is TRBV9 and J is TRBJ1-4, with a weak D call TRBD1 (6 bases). Trimming pared 3 bases from V and 6 bases from J, leaving 9 bases between. Germline CDR1 SGDLS, CDR2 YYNGEE. CDR3 length: 13 residues.

The J gene is TRBJ2-3, the V gene TRBV13; D uncertain. This CDR3 spans 17 amino acids. Germline lookup yields CDR1 PRHDT and CDR2 FYEKMQ (reference sequence). V gave up 2 bases and J gave up 0 bases, with 15 bases separating them. CDR3 coding DNA: TGTGCCAGCAGCTTATGGGCGCCGTACGGTAGCACAGATACGCAGTATTTT. Amino acids: CASSLWAPYGSTDTQYF.

This sequence joins TRBV4-1 and TRBJ1-2; 8 positions agree with TRBD1. Losses at the gene ends were 1 base for V and 2 bases for J; bases not matched to a gene: 3. Germline CDR1 and CDR2: MGHRA and YSYEKL. The CDR3 contains 15 residues. The CDR3 DNA follows: TGCGCCAGCAGCCAAGGGGACAGGTTCAACTATGGCTACACCTTC. It yields the protein CASSQGDRFNYGYTF.

The chain carries TRBV6-2 or TRBV6-3 and TRBJ2-2; TRBD2 matches 11 bases. This CDR3 has 20 residues. V dropped 2 bases and J dropped 3; count of bases not matched to a gene: 14. Germline CDR1 MNHEY, CDR2 SVGEGT. The CDR3 here is CASSYRATHSGRAYTGELFF. CDR3 bases: TGTGCCAGCAGTTACCGCGCTACTCATAGCGGGAGGGCTTACACCGGGGAGCTGTTTTTT.

The chain recombines TRBV6-5 with TRBJ2-7, with a weak D call TRBD1 (5 bases). Germline V gene lookup returns CDR1 MNHEY and CDR2 SVGAGI. The V end lost 3 bases, the J end lost 1 base, and 7 bases lay between the germline ends. CDR3 size: 13 residues. CDR3 region: CASSYSGSYEQYF. The CDR3, as DNA: TGTGCCAGCAGTTATTCAGGGTCCTACGAGCAGTACTTC.

The chain joins TRBV7-9 to TRBJ2-7, with TRBD1 identical over 7 bases. Trimming cost V 7 bases and J 5 bases; bases outside gene matches: 14. This CDR3 is built from 15 residues. Germline V CDR1 and CDR2: SEHNR, FQNEAQ (reference sequence). The CDR3 reads CASNSLPGQLDEQYF. DNA for the CDR3: TGTGCCAGCAACTCCCTTCCGGGACAGCTCGACGAGCAGTACTTC.